Given below is one T cell receptor beta chain in context. What it binds is not known. The data stem from a study of T cell responses to AZD1222 COVID-19 vaccine. Repertoires were generated with immunoSEQ multiplex PCR, while TCRdb's copy carries only in-frame clones and drops some. The table lists over 50,000 clones, about four fifths of them singletons. Trimming took 5 bases from V and 2 from J; bases not matched to a gene: 6. In germline, CDR1 is SGHTA, CDR2 FQGNSA. The CDR3 consists of 14 residues. Findings and limits, study-wide: Spike was spanned by vaccine-associated CD4 TCRs, with dominance at 160-218 and 743-854. A reported finding is that nearly half of spike-specific TCRs target unmutated variant regions.

The chain employs TRBV7-2 and TRBJ2-7, with TRBD2 identical over 7 bases. The specimen was peripheral blood, collected 28 days after the second AZD1222 dose. The sequence derives from an adult who received the AZD1222 COVID-19 vaccine. This chain's CDR3 is CASSQSGTAYEQYF. CDR3 DNA sequence: TGTGCCAGCAGCCAGAGCGGGACCGCCTACGAGCAGTACTTC.